This T cell receptor (beta chain) was sequenced in a study of blood T cells in healthy people across ages. This clonotype has a handful of counts. Its antigen is unknown. General observations from the study: A strong correlation was seen between TCR beta diversity and naive T cell percentage. From one million sequenced T cells, diversity estimates were lower bounds.

The donors, aged roughly 6 to 95, were healthy Caucasians from Russia. J lost 6 bases, V lost 1 base, and 5 bases had no gene match. This CDR3 comprises 16 residues. Germline CDR1 reads PRHDT; CDR2 reads FYEKMQ (reference sequence). The use of a sample-barcoded 5' primer and a J-beta primer mix characterized a second PCR of roughly 6 to 12 cycles. TCRdb reprocessed the 5' RACE reads with MiXCR, giving one entry per CDR3 protein. The sample records around 1,600,000 distinct CDR3 sequences, approximately 39% being singletons. The sequence was collected from a woman aged 18-30 years in good health. Specimen: blood. This chain uses TRBV13 with TRBJ1-6, with 8 bases aligning to TRBD1. CDR3 residues: CASSLVRGQSNSPLHF. CDR3 coding DNA: TGTGCCAGCAGCTTAGTCAGGGGGCAGAGTAATTCACCCCTCCACTTT.